Each of the 23 T cell receptor beta chains below was sequenced from the same sample in a study of blood T cell repertoires in COVID-19 (dated by TCRdb to 2020 to 2022). Library method: the immunoSEQ multiplex PCR assay. Imported from immuneACCESS, the table was reduced by TCRdb to in-frame sequences with V and J called. These copies leave out some clones; in studies compared against another copy, an unresolved V gene accounts for under half, and the cause of the remainder is not known. The sample table shows 200,000 to 250,000 clones, and 70% to 90% are seen once. The ten largest account for about 3% of the sample. The sequenced sample was peripheral blood. The receptors stem from a woman aged 25 to 39 who had recovered from COVID-19.

This chain uses TRBV6-5 with TRBJ2-7, with 10 bases aligning to TRBD1. The V gene end was trimmed by 6 bases and the J gene end by 1 base; junction bases not matched to a gene: 6. This CDR3 is built from 15 residues. Germline assignment: CDR1 MNHEY and CDR2 SVGAGI. DNA for the CDR3: TGTGCCAGCAGGGGAGGGACAGGGGCTTCCTACGAGCAGTACTTC. Protein: CASRGGTGASYEQYF.

Here the CDR3 reads CASSLAGMNTEAFF. The CDR3, as DNA: TGCGCCAGCAGCTTAGCAGGCATGAACACTGAAGCTTTCTTT. This chain uses TRBV5-1 with TRBJ1-1, with unresolved D. Trimming took 2 bases from V and 0 from J, leaving 8 bases between them. CDR3 length: 14 residues. Germline V lookup: CDR1 SGHRS, CDR2 YFSETQ.

The chain employs TRBV7-9 and TRBJ2-3, with TRBD1 identical over 9 bases. The CDR3 contains 15 residues. The germline CDR1 and CDR2 sequences are SEHNR and FQNEAQ (reference sequence). The J segment lost 4 bases and the V segment lost 2 bases, leaving 4 bases of the junction unmatched. The DNA for the CDR3 is TGTGCCAGCAGCTTACGAGGACAGGGGTCAGATACGCAGTATTTT. Encoded protein: CASSLRGQGSDTQYF.

The chain combines TRBV5-4 with TRBJ2-3; 7 bases are a match to TRBD1. The length of the CDR3 is 16 residues. Germline V gene data show CDR1 as SGHNT and CDR2 as YYREEE (reference sequence). The J segment lost 3 bases and the V segment lost 2 bases, leaving 9 bases of the junction unmatched. The CDR3 here is CASSFATGPGTDTQYF. CDR3 coding DNA: TGTGCCAGCAGCTTCGCGACAGGGCCAGGTACAGATACGCAGTATTTT.

This clone occurred a few times. Written as DNA, the CDR3 is TGTGCCACCAGCAGAGAATATGGGACAGGGTACGAGGCTTTCTTT. This encodes CATSREYGTGYEAFF. The rearrangement joins TRBV15 to TRBJ1-1, with 9 bases identical to TRBD1. CDR1 and CDR2 (germline): LNHNV, YYDKDF (reference sequence). This CDR3 spans 15 amino acids. Trimming removed 0 bases from V and 11 bases from J; junction bases left unmatched: 10. Looking up the rest from reference TRBV15 and TRBJ1-1 gives the full variable domain: DAMVIQNPRYQVTQFGKPVTLSCSQTLNHNVMYWYQQKSSQAPKLLFHYYDKDFNNEADTPDNFQSRRPNTSFCFLDIRSPGLGDTAMYLCATSREYGTGYEAFFGQGTRLTVV.

Of note for this clone: Within the sample, other DNA sequences also encode this same CDR3. The genes are TRBV5-4 and TRBJ2-1, with 12 bases identical to TRBD2. Per germline, CDR1 SGHNT and CDR2 YYREEE (reference sequence). This CDR3 is 15 amino acids long. The V and J ends lost 4 bases and 7 bases, in that order; junction bases with no gene match: 6. The CDR3 nucleotides read TGTGCCAGCAGCCAGACTAGCGGGGGCCTAAATGAGCAGTTCTTC. Translation: CASSQTSGGLNEQFF.

The genes are TRBV4-1 and TRBJ1-5, with unresolved D. Germline V gene sequence: CDR1 MGHRA, CDR2 YSYEKL. This CDR3 has 15 amino acids. The V gene lost 2 bases and the J gene lost 0 bases, with 8 bases spanning the gap. The CDR3 spells CASSQLRSSNQPQHF. The CDR3, as DNA: TGCGCCAGCAGCCAACTACGGTCTAGCAATCAGCCCCAGCATTTT.

V gene TRBV4-1 combines with J gene TRBJ1-6; perhaps TRBD1 as D (5 bases). Per germline, CDR1 MGHRA and CDR2 YSYEKL. The CDR3 has 15 residues. The V and J ends lost 1 base and 9 bases respectively, with 13 bases between them. CDR3 loop: CASSQAPGYGSPLHF. CDR3 bases: TGCGCCAGCAGCCAAGCCCCAGGGTATGGTTCACCCCTCCACTTT.

The V gene is TRBV6-2 or TRBV6-3, the J gene TRBJ2-5, with TRBD2 matching over 7 bases. This CDR3 is built from 14 residues. The J segment lost 2 bases and the V segment lost 2 bases, leaving 2 bases of the junction unmatched. The V gene's germline CDR1 is MNHEY and CDR2 SVGEGT. Written as DNA, the CDR3 is TGTGCCAGCAGTTACCGCGGGGGACAAGAGACCCAGTACTTC. This translates into CASSYRGGQETQYF.

The V and J genes are TRBV10-3 and TRBJ1-1; TRBD1 matches at 7 bases. This CDR3 contains 15 residues. Germline lookup yields CDR1 ENHRY and CDR2 SYGVKD. J gave up 0 bases and V 6 bases, and 7 bases lay outside the gene matches. The CDR3 loop reads CAIRAGGRMNTEAFF. CDR3 in DNA: TGTGCCATCAGAGCAGGGGGGAGAATGAACACTGAAGCTTTCTTT.

A few counts support this clone. This chain links TRBV10-3 with TRBJ2-5, with D perhaps matching TRBD1 (5 bases). CDR3 length: 14 residues. V dropped 0 bases and J dropped 5 bases, with 10 bases sitting between them. CDR1 is ENHRY, CDR2 SYGVKD, per germline. CDR3 protein: CAISESARGETQYF. The DNA of the CDR3 is TGTGCCATCAGTGAGTCTGCAAGGGGCGAGACCCAGTACTTC.

The V gene is TRBV18, the J gene TRBJ1-2; 7 positions agree with TRBD1. The V segment lost 2 bases and the J segment 6 bases; nucleotides outside the gene matches: 9. CDR3 length: 15 residues. CDR1 is KGHSH and CDR2 is LQKENI in the germline V gene. CDR3 sequence reads: CASSPSGQPSNGYTF. In DNA, the CDR3 is TGTGCCAGCTCACCATCGGGACAGCCATCGAATGGCTACACCTTC.

The chain recombines TRBV29-1 with TRBJ1-1; TRBD1 might be the D (5 bases). V lost 7 bases and J 1 base, leaving 16 bases between the germline ends. The CDR3 length is 14 residues. Looked up from germline, CDR1 is SQVTM and CDR2 is ANQGSEA. CDR3 residues: CSAVVNTGNTEAFF. The CDR3 bases are TGCAGCGCGGTGGTTAATACAGGGAACACTGAAGCTTTCTTT.

V and J are TRBV19 and TRBJ2-3, with TRBD2 matching over 9 bases. The CDR3 loop spans 15 amino acids. The germline V gene has CDR1 LNHDA and CDR2 SQIVND (reference sequence). V was clipped by 5 bases and J by 2 bases; unmatched bases: 5. In nucleotides, the CDR3 is TGTGCCAGTAGTGTCACTAGCGGGCCCACAGATACGCAGTATTTT. Protein sequence: CASSVTSGPTDTQYF.

The chain recombines TRBV6-8 with TRBJ1-2; 8 nucleotides match TRBD1. Germline trimming cut 5 bases from V and 7 bases from J; bases unmatched to any gene: 15. CDR3 length: 16 amino acids. Germline CDR1 reads MNHGY; CDR2 reads SAAAGT. The CDR3 loop is CASSRQGFFETGGYTF. Here the CDR3 DNA reads TGTGCCAGCAGTAGACAGGGGTTCTTCGAAACTGGTGGCTACACCTTC.

The CDR3 is CASSLQAGLSTEAFF. The CDR3 bases are TGTGCCAGCAGCTTACAGGCCGGACTTAGCACTGAAGCTTTCTTT. The chain is built from TRBV11-2 and TRBJ1-1; D remains unclear. The CDR3 contains 15 residues. Germline V gene sequence: CDR1 SGHAT, CDR2 FQNNGV. V shed 2 bases and J shed 4 bases, with 14 bases lying between them.

This chain connects TRBV5-1 to TRBJ2-7; TRBD1 aligns across 7 bases. Germline V gene lookup returns CDR1 SGHRS and CDR2 YFSETQ. The CDR3 extends over 13 amino acids. Trimming removed 4 bases from V and 6 bases from J; junction bases left unmatched: 7. CDR3 protein: CASSTRGGGEQYF. Here the CDR3 DNA reads TGCGCCAGCAGCACCCGAGGGGGCGGCGAGCAGTACTTC.

The J gene is TRBJ2-3, the V gene TRBV13; D remains unclear. Per the germline V gene, CDR1 is PRHDT and CDR2 is FYEKMQ (reference sequence). The CDR3 sequence is 16 residues long. The germline V and J ends were trimmed by 0 bases and 1 base, with 11 bases remaining between them. The CDR3 sequence is CASSLGRLTGTDTQYF. CDR3 coding DNA: TGTGCCAGCAGCTTAGGCCGGTTAACGGGCACAGATACGCAGTATTTT.

This CDR3 is CASSLAGGEAIQYF. For the CDR3, the DNA is TGTGCCAGCAGCTTAGCCGGAGGGGAGGCCATTCAGTACTTC. This sequence joins TRBV7-9 and TRBJ2-4; D perhaps matches TRBD2 (6 bases). This CDR3 contains 14 residues. CDR1 is SEHNR and CDR2 is FQNEAQ in the germline V gene (reference sequence). Trimming removed 0 bases from V and 9 bases from J, with 12 bases in between.

This clone was recorded only once. The V gene is TRBV12-3 or TRBV12-4, the J gene TRBJ1-1; D might be TRBD1 (6 bases). V lost 1 base and J lost 8, with 11 bases in between. The CDR3 spans 13 residues. Here the CDR3 reads CASSLVQGTEAFF. CDR3 DNA: TGTGCCAGCAGTTTAGTTCAGGGGACCGAAGCTTTCTTT.

This clone was seen more than once but under ten times. In DNA form, the CDR3 reads TGTGCCAGCAGCTCGCTCAGGGGGAACACTGAAGCTTTCTTT. The encoded protein is CASSSLRGNTEAFF. The rearrangement joins TRBV5-4 to TRBJ1-1; the D gene is possibly TRBD1 (6 bases). Germline CDR1 SGHNT, CDR2 YYREEE (reference sequence). The CDR3 contains 14 residues. Trimming took 3 bases from V and 1 from J, leaving 10 bases between them.

The chain employs TRBV4-2 and TRBJ2-3, with TRBD2 identical over 8 bases. The J segment lost 2 bases and the V segment lost 1 base, leaving 5 bases of the junction unmatched. In germline, CDR1 is LGHNA, CDR2 YNFKEQ. The CDR3 totals 16 residues. As DNA, the CDR3 is TGTGCCAGCAGCCAAGTCGCAGCGGGGGACACAGATACGCAGTATTTT. Translated, it gives CASSQVAAGDTDTQYF.

This clone was picked up a small number of times. This chain links TRBV27 with TRBJ1-2, with D maybe TRBD1 (6 bases). Trimming stripped 6 bases from V and 4 bases from J, with 15 bases between. Germline V lookup: CDR1 MNHEY, CDR2 SMNVEV (reference sequence). The CDR3 contains 14 residues. The CDR3 DNA is TGTGCCAGCAGCCGAATTGGGGGCGGCTATGGCTACACCTTC. It specifies CASSRIGGGYGYTF.